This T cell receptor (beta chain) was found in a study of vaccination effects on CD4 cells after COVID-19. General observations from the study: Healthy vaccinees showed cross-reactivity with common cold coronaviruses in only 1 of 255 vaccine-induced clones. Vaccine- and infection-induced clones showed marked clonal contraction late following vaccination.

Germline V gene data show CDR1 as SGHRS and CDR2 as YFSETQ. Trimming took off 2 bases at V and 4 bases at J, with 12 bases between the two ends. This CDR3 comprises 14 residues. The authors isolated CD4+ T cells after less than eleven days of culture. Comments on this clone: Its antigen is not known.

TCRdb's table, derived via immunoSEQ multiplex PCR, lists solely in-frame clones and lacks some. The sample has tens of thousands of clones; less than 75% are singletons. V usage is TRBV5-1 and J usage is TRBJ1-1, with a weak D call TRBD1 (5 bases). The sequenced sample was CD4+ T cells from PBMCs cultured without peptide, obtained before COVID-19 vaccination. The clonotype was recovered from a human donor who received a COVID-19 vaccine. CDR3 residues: CASSFRGAVTEAFF. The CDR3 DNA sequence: TGCGCCAGCAGCTTTAGGGGCGCGGTCACTGAAGCTTTCTTT.